This paragraph covers one T cell receptor beta chain sequence. This clonotype was found many times. Its antigen specificity is not known. No base quality values were provided; no much bigger clone lies one nucleotide off. Spanning cysteine to phenylalanine, the CDR3 consists of 12 amino acids. Just CDR3 DNA is preserved here, 36 bases in frame from base 1. Looking up the germline V gene yields CDR1 SQVTM and CDR2 ANQGSEA. The germline ends are 3 bases apart after V is trimmed by 0 bases and J by 3 bases. The data derive from a study of T cells in Graves' hyperthyroidism and ophthalmopathy (dated by TCRdb to the late 2010s). In the study overall: Peripheral blood samples were taken at initial diagnosis, before any treatment was given. TCR V-J signatures able to tell the groups apart were searched for in a discovery cohort of some 100 patients, of whom over 40 had Graves' ophthalmopathy and 55 to 60 had stable Graves' hyperthyroidism. Prospective prediction of ophthalmopathy was tested in an independent validation cohort of 18 to 20 hyperthyroidism patients and 15 to 17 patients who later progressed to ophthalmopathy. For training and testing, the approximately 97 patients in the discovery cohort were randomly divided in a 7:3 ratio. In addition, the study compared T-cell repertoires in thyroid tissue and in blood from roughly six Graves' hyperthyroidism patients. After blood sampling, hyperthyroidism patients were treated with methimazole at a starting dose of 30 mg daily, and ophthalmopathy patients were treated with high-dose intravenous methylprednisolone. According to the paper, TCR Vbeta CDR3 sequencing was carried out on over 130 peripheral blood samples, which came from fewer than 50 ophthalmopathy, around 75 hyperthyroidism and about 17 progressor patients.

Ophthalmopathy patients had moderately to severely active disease, Clinical Activity Score of at least 3, NOSPECS grade of at least 4, and duration under 3 months. The study excluded patients with uncontrolled infections, other autoimmune diseases, pregnancy or lactation. Clinical symptoms, serum thyroxine and TRAb, thyroid ultrasound, and orbital computed tomography formed the basis for the diagnoses. PBMCs were isolated from about 10 ml of fresh peripheral blood by Ficoll-Paque density gradient centrifugation. Total RNA was extracted with Trizol reagent, and quality was checked on an Agilent 2100 Bioanalyzer. Points the paper makes about the study in general: A model built on a 13 V-J signature distinguished ophthalmopathy from stable hyperthyroidism, reaching around 88% sensitivity and about 81% specificity in cross-validation and 80%/75% in testing. In validation, progression to ophthalmopathy was predicted by the model with 65% to 71% sensitivity and just over 72% specificity, a median of roughly six months before onset. No statistical method was used to fix the sample size in advance, and group allocation was not hidden from the investigators. Blood samples also contained most of the expanded thyroid clonotypes (frequency above 0.001), which suggests that blood repertoires may reflect thyroid immune responses.

Amplification of TCR beta CDR3 regions was carried out from RNA transcripts. A first-round RT-PCR of the TCR CDR3 used the HTBI primer set with the Qiagen OneStep RT-PCR kit. A second multiplex PCR round built the libraries, followed by size selection and purification. The libraries were sequenced on an Illumina HiSeq2000 using paired-end 100 bp reads. In the source study's methods: SOAPnuke was used to process the raw data, throwing out any read that contained adapters or uncalled bases, had a mean Phred below 15, or lacked an exact constant-primer or identifier match. High-quality paired reads were merged using COPE v1.2.5, and each unique nucleotide sequence was defined as a clonotype. MiTCR v1.1 was used to align clonotypes to the IMGT TRBV, TRBD and TRBJ reference segments. The analysis was restricted to V-J combinations with a frequency above 0.0001, which together covered 98% to 99.2% of the repertoires. The TCS score was defined as F50 (clonal expansion) divided by E x V (chaos), with BLOSUM62-based TCRdist calculated between CDR3 peptides within each V-J. Welch's t-statistics and random forest reduced several hundred V-J features to about 13, which were used in a naive Bayes classifier (R e1071). TCRdb cleaned the public reads at Q25 with fastp, built clones with MiXCR and kept in-frame beta chains. Under each unique CDR3 protein, matching rows form one entry showing the most common genes and DNA. Clone size and V and J calls follow TCRdb, not the original study. Recorded for this sample are some 350,000 distinct CDR3 sequences; approximately 13% of them occurred a single time. The top ten constitute 30% to 40% of the sample.

Sequences were obtained from blood. The TCR sequence derives from a woman in her forties with Graves' ophthalmopathy. Rearrangement joined TRBV29-1 to TRBJ1-3, with an unclear D gene assignment. The CDR3 region reads CSVEDGGNTIYF. The sequenced DNA is TGCAGCGTTGAAGACGGTGGAAACACCATATATTTT.